The clone carrying this T cell receptor (beta chain) has more than one count but fewer than ten. Its cognate antigen is unknown. The record originates from a study of T cell repertoires in cytomegalovirus infection. Study context: The authors used CMV epitopes that were HLA-C-restricted (recently identified) and HLA-B-restricted (well studied). Study observations and caveats: Totalled public TCR beta family frequency picked out people who carried CMV plus the relevant HLA.

The CDR3 is 15 amino acids. V was pared by 3 bases and J by 4 bases, with 4 bases of the junction left unmatched. CDR1 SGHTA and CDR2 FQGNSA come from the germline V gene. Each CDR3 protein is one row after TCRdb ran MiXCR on the reads. Of 450,000 to 600,000 distinct CDR3 sequences listed, about 42% were seen once; the top ten hold just under 45%. The sample here was cultured PBMCs, taken from culture after CMV antigen stimulation. The chain joins TRBV7-2 to TRBJ1-3; 9 bases map to TRBD1. This TCR was recovered from a human donor in good health (CMV status not recorded). Some clones in this sample may be carry-over from other donors' samples. In nucleotides, the CDR3 is TGTGCCAGCAGCTTCGACAGGGGGTCAGGAAACACCATATATTTT. The encoded protein is CASSFDRGSGNTIYF.